This T cell receptor (beta chain) was identified during a study of cytomegalovirus exposure and HLA in healthy donors. Study results and limitations: Previously analyzed data showed that most TCR beta V segments were productive at a frequency of about 90% or about 30%.

The CDR3 is 15 amino acids. Trimming left V 3 bases short and J 0 bases short, with 12 bases between. Germline CDR1 and CDR2: SNHLY and FYNNEI. The primer mix had 60 Vbeta and 13 Jbeta primers. Clones were sequenced by immunoSEQ multiplex PCR, and TCRdb holds only the in-frame ones, with some missing. Of some 100,000 clones listed, approximately 71% were seen once; the top ten hold roughly 16%. Details on this clone: The antigen is undetermined.

V gene TRBV2 combines with J gene TRBJ2-7; TRBD2 might be the D (6 bases). This receptor was taken from a woman under 30 in good health and CMV-seropositive. Sequencing used PBMCs. CDR3 sequence: CASSEEGLSSYEQYF. CDR3 DNA: TGTGCCAGCAGTGAGGAGGGGCTGAGCTCCTACGAGCAGTACTTC.